Following are 29 T cell receptor beta chains from one sample sequenced in a study of control samples from healthy donors and cancer patients. Assay: immunoSEQ multiplex PCR; the TCRdb copy retains only in-frame clones and omits some. The sample includes approximately 94,000 clones, roughly 83% of them seen just once. The sequenced sample consisted of PBMCs. These receptors were obtained from a man aged 65-85 years with lung cancer.

In this sample, this clone turned up many times. Other nucleotide sequences in the sample specify the same CDR3. This chain connects TRBV19 to TRBJ1-5, with TRBD1 as a possible D gene (5 bases). CDR1 and CDR2 from the germline V gene are LNHDA and SQIVND (reference sequence). V was trimmed by 6 bases and J by 7 bases, leaving 16 bases between them. There are 14 residues in the CDR3. The CDR3 DNA sequence: TGTGCCAGTAGAGGGGTGGGGGTACGGCAGCCCCAGCATTTT. It yields the protein CASRGVGVRQPQHF.

The chain links TRBV15 to TRBJ1-1, with D unresolved. Germline V CDR1 and CDR2: LNHNV, YYDKDF (reference sequence). This CDR3 contains 14 residues. The germline V and J ends were trimmed by 2 bases and 7 bases, with 14 bases remaining between them. The CDR3 DNA sequence: TGTGCCACCAGCAGACCTGACCCGGACGGTGAAGCTTTCTTT. Protein: CATSRPDPDGEAFF.

J is TRBJ2-5 and V is TRBV12-3 or TRBV12-4, with D hard to call. The CDR3 covers 12 residues. Trimming removed 3 bases from V and 5 bases from J, with 7 bases in between. This CDR3 reads CASSFRAETQYF. In DNA, the CDR3 is TGTGCCAGCAGTTTTCGGGCCGAGACCCAGTACTTC.

This clone came up once. One end of the junction does not line up with germline, which may come from a read error. This chain links TRBV18 with TRBJ2-3; no clear D. The CDR3 covers 13 residues. From germline, CDR1 is KGHSH and CDR2 LQKENI. Here the CDR3 DNA reads TGTGCCAGCTCAGCAACGACCCCAGACACGCAGTATTTT. It encodes CASSATTPDTQYF.

The chain uses TRBV18 and TRBJ1-1; D call uncertain. V lost 3 bases and J lost 5, with 7 bases in between. CDR1 KGHSH and CDR2 LQKENI come from the germline V gene. The CDR3 contains 12 residues. For the CDR3, the DNA is TGTGCCAGCTCACCGGAAGGAACTGAAGCTTTCTTT. This gives the protein CASSPEGTEAFF. The full variable domain, its missing parts supplied by reference TRBV18 and TRBJ1-1, is NAGVMQNPRHLVRRRGQEARLRCSPMKGHSHVYWYRQLPEEGLKFMVYLQKENIIDESGMPKERFSAEFPKEGPSILRIQQVVRGDSAAYFCASSPEGTEAFFGQGTRLTVV.

This clone was counted many times. The chain uses TRBV2 and TRBJ1-5, with TRBD1 identical over 8 bases. The V and J ends lost 8 bases and 4 bases, in that order; junction bases with no gene match: 4. Germline V gene sequence: CDR1 SNHLY, CDR2 FYNNEI. The CDR3 sequence is 13 residues long. The CDR3 is CASVDRENQPQHF. For the CDR3, the DNA is TGTGCCAGCGTGGACAGGGAGAATCAGCCCCAGCATTTT.

V is TRBV10-1 and J is TRBJ1-3; maybe TRBD1 (5 bases). This CDR3 has 16 residues. The germline CDR1 and CDR2 sequences are WNHNN and SYGVQD (reference sequence). The germline V and J ends were trimmed by 3 bases and 5 bases, with 17 bases remaining between them. For the CDR3, the DNA is TGCGCCAGCAGTGAATACGGCGCAGGGCGTCGAAACACCATATATTTT. This codes for CASSEYGAGRRNTIYF.

The chain combines TRBV24-1 with TRBJ2-3; D is possibly TRBD2 (7 bases). Germline V gene data show CDR1 as KGHDR and CDR2 as SFDVKD. This CDR3 region has 15 residues. V lost 7 bases, J lost 2 bases, and 15 bases lay in between. CDR3 nucleotide sequence: TGTGCCACCAGGGGGGGGGCGCTTAACACAGATACGCAGTATTTT. Its translation: CATRGGALNTDTQYF.

This sequence joins TRBV5-1 and TRBJ1-1; weak D call: TRBD1 (6 bases). Between the trimmed V and J ends, which lost 4 bases and 3 bases, there was a span of 13 bases. This CDR3 has 14 amino acids. Germline CDR1 SGHRS, CDR2 YFSETQ. CDR3 in amino acids: CASSMTPGDTEAFF. The CDR3 DNA reads as TGCGCCAGCAGCATGACTCCAGGGGACACTGAAGCTTTCTTT.

This sequence joins TRBV3-1 (or the pseudogene TRBV3-2) and TRBJ1-2; possibly TRBD1 for D (6 bases). From germline, CDR1 is LGHDT and CDR2 YNNKEL (reference sequence). V was clipped by 0 bases and J by 4 bases, with 18 bases between them. CDR3 length equals 17 residues. This CDR3 reads CASSQDLGGGGGYGYTF. The CDR3 DNA is TGTGCCAGCAGCCAAGATCTAGGAGGGGGTGGGGGCTATGGCTACACCTTC.

The chain has TRBV2 and TRBJ1-2, with 9 bases lining up with TRBD1. Germline loops: CDR1 SNHLY, CDR2 FYNNEI. V trimming: 6 bases; J trimming: 7 bases; junction bases outside the gene matches: 3. The CDR3 sequence is 12 residues long. The CDR3 region is CASRTGGGGYTF. CDR3 nucleotides: TGTGCCAGCAGGACAGGGGGAGGTGGCTACACCTTC. The full variable domain, its missing parts supplied by reference TRBV2 and TRBJ1-2, is EPEVTQTPSHQVTQMGQEVILRCVPISNHLYFYWYRQILGQKVEFLVSFYNNEISEKSEIFDDQFSVERPDGSNFTLKIRSTKLEDSAMYFCASRTGGGGYTFGSGTRLTVV.

The rearrangement uses TRBV19 and TRBJ1-6; 9 nucleotides agree with TRBD1. This CDR3 spans 17 amino acids. The V gene end was trimmed by 7 bases and the J gene end by 7 bases; junction bases not matched to a gene: 14. Germline values: CDR1 LNHDA, CDR2 SQIVND (reference sequence). The CDR3 DNA reads TGTGCCAGTAAAGGCACCGGGACAGGGAGGGAAAATTCACCCCTCCACTTT. Residues: CASKGTGTGRENSPLHF.

In this sample, this clone turned up once. J is TRBJ1-6 and V is TRBV4-2, with a possible D match to TRBD1 (6 bases). This CDR3 spans 17 amino acids. V was cut by 4 bases and J by 0 bases, with 13 bases left in between. CDR1 and CDR2 (germline): LGHNA, YNFKEQ. The CDR3 is CASSRGQSDSYNSPLHF. DNA of the CDR3: TGTGCCAGCAGCCGAGGACAGTCCGACTCCTATAATTCACCCCTCCACTTT.

This clone was counted between two and nine times. The V and J genes are TRBV7-9 and TRBJ1-2, with D unclear. Per the germline V gene, CDR1 is SEHNR and CDR2 is FQNEAQ (reference sequence). V lost 0 bases and J lost 11, with 13 bases in between. The length of the CDR3 is 13 residues. CDR3 bases: TGTGCCAGCAGCTTAGCAAAGGTAGAGGTATACACCTTC. Residues: CASSLAKVEVYTF.

This clone was found once. J is TRBJ1-5 and V is TRBV19; 7 nucleotides match TRBD1. The V and J ends lost 5 bases and 0 bases, in that order; junction bases with no gene match: 16. The CDR3 has 19 amino acids. Germline V lookup: CDR1 LNHDA, CDR2 SQIVND (reference sequence). Here the CDR3 DNA reads TGTGCCAGTAGTCCCCAGGGGGGCCAGAACCTAGCTAGCAATCAGCCCCAGCATTTT. This translates into CASSPQGGQNLASNQPQHF.

This clone was found a few times. The chain joins TRBV6-5 to TRBJ2-2; 11 bases fit TRBD1. Germline-derived CDR1 and CDR2 are MNHEY and SVGAGI. With V trimmed by 7 bases and J by 7 bases, 5 bases remained unmatched. This CDR3 comprises 14 residues. In DNA, the CDR3 is TGTGCCAGCATTCGGGACAGGGGGAACGGGGAGCTGTTTTTT. This gives the protein CASIRDRGNGELFF.

The V and J genes are TRBV28 and TRBJ1-6; D is perhaps TRBD1 (6 bases). This CDR3 has 15 residues. Trimming removed 5 bases at V and 6 bases at J, with 14 bases between. From germline, CDR1 is MDHEN and CDR2 SYDVKM. CDR3 nucleotide sequence: TGTGCCAGCAGTCCTGGACAGTCGGTTAATTCACCCCTCCACTTT. Its protein product is CASSPGQSVNSPLHF.

The gene calls are TRBV5-6 and TRBJ1-3, with 8 bases that match TRBD1. After removal of 7 bases from V and 4 bases from J, the junction contained 7 bases not matched to a gene. CDR1 and CDR2 from the germline V gene are SGHDT and YYEEEE. This CDR3 has 14 amino acids. The CDR3 reads CASGTTGVGNTIYF. The CDR3 region has the DNA TGTGCCAGCGGAACGACAGGGGTGGGAAACACCATATATTTT.

The chain has TRBV20-1 and TRBJ2-1; the D call may be TRBD1 or TRBD2 (5 bases each). The V end was cut by 6 bases, the J end by 6 bases, with 9 bases between. The CDR3 spans 11 residues. Per the germline V gene, CDR1 is DFQATT and CDR2 is SNEGSKA (reference sequence). Written as DNA, the CDR3 is TGCAGTGCGGGGACGTTCAATGAGCAGTTCTTC. The encoded protein is CSAGTFNEQFF.

V usage is TRBV7-9 and J usage is TRBJ1-6; a possible D gene is TRBD1 (5 bases). With 1 base removed from V and 7 bases from J, the gap between germline ends came to 14 bases. Germline CDR1 and CDR2: SEHNR and FQNEAQ (reference sequence). The CDR3 totals 16 residues. CDR3 protein: CASSLGLTGPNSPLHF. The CDR3 coding sequence is TGTGCCAGCAGCTTAGGGCTTACAGGACCCAATTCACCCCTCCACTTT.

The sample holds a few counts of this clone. The chain has TRBV18 and TRBJ2-7; D is perhaps TRBD2 (7 bases). The CDR3 sequence is 16 residues long. The germline V and J ends were trimmed by 5 bases and 3 bases, with 20 bases remaining between them. Germline assignment: CDR1 KGHSH and CDR2 LQKENI. CDR3 in amino acids: CASSAVGGRFLYEQYF. Written as DNA, the CDR3 is TGTGCCAGCTCAGCTGTCGGGGGGCGCTTCCTCTACGAGCAGTACTTC.

The chain couples TRBV7-9 to TRBJ1-6; tentatively, D is TRBD1 (5 bases). Trimming removed 8 bases at V and 6 bases at J, with 14 bases between. The CDR3 has 14 amino acids. CDR1 and CDR2 (germline): SEHNR, FQNEAQ (reference sequence). The DNA of the CDR3 is TGTGCCAGCGCGACTACTCAGGGTAATTCACCCCTCCACTTT. This encodes CASATTQGNSPLHF. The complete variable domain, with remaining parts taken from reference TRBV7-9 and TRBJ1-6, reads DTGVSQNPRHKITKRGQNVTFRCDPISEHNRLYWYRQTLGQGPEFLTYFQNEAQLEKSRLLSDRFSAERPKGSFSTLEIQRTEQGDSAMYLCASATTQGNSPLHFGNGTRLTVT.

V usage is TRBV9 and J usage is TRBJ1-1; 7 bases fit TRBD1. This CDR3 region has 14 residues. V shed 7 bases and J 3 bases; nucleotides not matched to a gene: 9. Germline V gene data show CDR1 as SGDLS and CDR2 as YYNGEE. The CDR3 DNA reads as TGTGCCAGCGGCCAGGGGGGTAGGGACACTGAAGCTTTCTTT. Its translation is CASGQGGRDTEAFF.

The rearrangement uses TRBV3-1 (or the pseudogene TRBV3-2) and TRBJ2-1; 9 bases align to TRBD2. Germline CDR1 and CDR2: LGHDT and YNNKEL (reference sequence). The CDR3 has 15 residues. The V gene end was trimmed by 6 bases and the J gene end by 7 bases; junction bases not matched to a gene: 10. This CDR3 reads CASRFQRGARNEQFF. The DNA for the CDR3 is TGTGCCAGCAGATTCCAGCGGGGGGCCAGGAATGAGCAGTTCTTC.

The V gene is TRBV4-3, the J gene TRBJ2-3, with a weak D call TRBD1 (5 bases). Per the germline V gene, CDR1 is LGHNA and CDR2 is YSLEER. V lost 4 bases to trimming and J lost 3 bases, with 17 bases between them. The CDR3 runs 16 residues. CDR3 bases: TGCGCCAGCAGCCGAGCAAGGGGTGCATTAACAGATACGCAGTATTTT. Translating it yields CASSRARGALTDTQYF.

The V call is TRBV29-1, the J call TRBJ1-1; D gene ambiguous. V lost 3 bases to trimming and J lost 1 base, with 9 bases between them. Germline-derived CDR1 and CDR2 are SQVTM and ANQGSEA. The CDR3 is made up of 13 amino acids. This chain's CDR3 is CSVDGSANTEAFF. CDR3 nucleotide sequence: TGCAGCGTTGATGGGTCAGCGAACACTGAAGCTTTCTTT.

The gene calls are TRBV29-1 and TRBJ2-5, with D uncertain. Per the germline V gene, CDR1 is SQVTM and CDR2 is ANQGSEA. The CDR3 is 11 amino acids. Trimming removed 3 bases from V and 5 bases from J, with 7 bases in between. The CDR3: CSVDHAETQYF. The CDR3 DNA sequence: TGCAGCGTTGATCATGCGGAGACCCAGTACTTC.

This rearrangement joins TRBV7-3 to TRBJ2-2, with 9 bases that match TRBD2. Germline V lookup: CDR1 SGHTA, CDR2 FQGTGA. The CDR3 spans 17 residues. The J segment lost 2 bases and the V segment lost 3 bases, leaving 7 bases of the junction unmatched. The CDR3 region is CASSFSTSGPNTGELFF. The CDR3 DNA reads as TGTGCCAGCAGCTTTTCCACTAGCGGGCCCAACACCGGGGAGCTGTTTTTT. The whole variable domain, filled in from reference TRBV7-3 and TRBJ2-2, reads GAGVSQTPSNKVTEKGKYVELRCDPISGHTALYWYRQSLGQGPEFLIYFQGTGAADDSGLPNDRFFAVRPEGSVSTLKIQRTERGDSAVYLCASSFSTSGPNTGELFFGEGSRLTVL.

The chain employs TRBV3-1 (or the pseudogene TRBV3-2) and TRBJ2-7, with 12 bases fitting TRBD2. V lost 4 bases, J lost 5 bases, and 6 bases stayed unmatched. Germline CDR1 LGHDT, CDR2 YNNKEL (reference sequence). This CDR3 is 15 amino acids long. CDR3 coding DNA: TGTGCCAGCAGCCCATGGACTAGCGGGGTTCACGAGCAGTACTTC. Its protein product is CASSPWTSGVHEQYF.